Presented here are 25 T cell receptor beta chains from one specimen sequenced in a study of blood T cell repertoires in COVID-19. Produced via immunoSEQ multiplex PCR; TCRdb's table is partial and in-frame only. Of approximately 170,000 clones in the sample, about 81% were seen once. Sequencing used PBMCs or T cells enriched from blood (not recorded which). The source is a woman aged 25 to 39 who had recovered from COVID-19.

The chain uses TRBV19 and TRBJ2-7, with D perhaps matching TRBD1 (7 bases). The V and J ends lost 2 bases and 2 bases respectively, with 13 bases between them. Looked up from germline, CDR1 is LNHDA and CDR2 is SQIVND (reference sequence). The CDR3 loop spans 15 amino acids. CDR3 protein: CASSIPPRGAYEQYF. DNA for the CDR3: TGTGCCAGTAGTATACCGCCCAGGGGGGCCTACGAGCAGTACTTC. The full variable domain, its missing parts supplied by reference TRBV19 and TRBJ2-7, is DGGITQSPKYLFRKEGQNVTLSCEQNLNHDAMYWYRQDPGQGLRLIYYSQIVNDFQKGDIAEGYSVSREKKESFPLTVTSAQKNPTAFYLCASSIPPRGAYEQYFGPGTRLTVT.

DNA of the CDR3: TGTGCCAGCAGCTTACTGGGAGAAGATTACAATGAGCAGTTCTTC. Translating gives CASSLLGEDYNEQFF. This sequence joins TRBV11-2 and TRBJ2-1; D perhaps matches TRBD2 (5 bases). CDR1 is SGHAT and CDR2 is FQNNGV in the germline V gene. V dropped 2 bases and J dropped 4 bases, with 12 bases sitting between them. The CDR3 extends over 15 amino acids. Full variable domain (rest looked up from reference TRBV11-2 and TRBJ2-1): EAGVAQSPRYKIIEKRQSVAFWCNPISGHATLYWYQQILGQGPKLLIQFQNNGVVDDSQLPKDRFSAERLKGVDSTLKIQPAKLEDSAVYLCASSLLGEDYNEQFFGPGTRLTVL.

The V and J genes are TRBV4-1 and TRBJ2-7; 7 bases are a match to TRBD2. The V and J ends lost 1 base and 2 bases, in that order; junction bases with no gene match: 5. The V gene's germline CDR1 is MGHRA and CDR2 YSYEKL. The CDR3 has 15 amino acids. The DNA of the CDR3 is TGCGCCAGCAGCCAAGGACTAGCCCAAGCCTACGAGCAGTACTTC. This translates into CASSQGLAQAYEQYF.

The chain combines TRBV5-5 with TRBJ2-7, with TRBD1 matching over 9 bases. V lost 4 bases to trimming and J lost 6 bases; unmatched junction nucleotides: 5. The CDR3 has 13 residues. Germline CDR1 reads SGHKS; CDR2 reads YYEKEE (reference sequence). The CDR3 region is CASSLGTGSEQYV. CDR3 nucleotide sequence: TGTGCCAGCAGCCTGGGGACAGGGTCCGAGCAGTACGTC.

The V gene is TRBV2, the J gene TRBJ2-7; 7 positions agree with TRBD2. CDR3 length: 17 amino acids. The V segment lost 4 bases and the J segment 3 bases; nucleotides outside the gene matches: 15. Germline V lookup: CDR1 SNHLY, CDR2 FYNNEI. In DNA, the CDR3 is TGTGCCAGCAGTGTAAGGGAGGGACTTCTGAATCTCTACGAGCAGTACGTC. Its translation is CASSVREGLLNLYEQYV.

The table lists this clone with a few counts. The rearrangement uses TRBV9 and TRBJ2-7; TRBD2 aligns across 12 bases. V lost 5 bases, J lost 6 bases, and 6 bases stayed unmatched. Germline assignment: CDR1 SGDLS and CDR2 YYNGEE. The CDR3 sequence is 14 residues long. As DNA, the CDR3 is TGTGCCAGCAGTCGGACTAGCGGGGTGGGCGAGCAGTACTTC. This translates into CASSRTSGVGEQYF.

This sequence joins TRBV10-3 and TRBJ1-2; TRBD1 agrees at 7 bases. The junction had 1 base not matched to a gene; V was cut back by 2 bases and J by 4 bases. Germline CDR1 and CDR2: ENHRY and SYGVKD. CDR3 length equals 13 residues. DNA for the CDR3: TGTGCCATCAGTGAGAGGGGGCCCTATGGCTACACCTTC. It is translated as CAISERGPYGYTF.

This clone was counted only a few times. J is TRBJ1-5 and V is TRBV5-5, with 8 bases identical to TRBD1. V shed 3 bases and J 7 bases; nucleotides not matched to a gene: 6. Germline V gene lookup returns CDR1 SGHKS and CDR2 YYEKEE (reference sequence). The CDR3 extends over 14 amino acids. The chain's CDR3 is CASSSLQGGQPQHF. The CDR3 DNA follows: TGTGCCAGCAGCTCACTACAGGGGGGGCAGCCCCAGCATTTT. Supplemented by reference TRBV5-5 and TRBJ1-5, the full variable domain reads DAGVTQSPTHLIKTRGQQVTLRCSPISGHKSVSWYQQVLGQGPQFIFQYYEKEERGRGNFPDRFSARQFPNYSSELNVNALLLGDSALYLCASSSLQGGQPQHFGDGTRLSIL.

V and J are TRBV5-8 and TRBJ2-3, with TRBD2 as a possible D gene (5 bases). The V end was cut by 7 bases, the J end by 3 bases, with 18 bases between. The CDR3 consists of 15 residues. Germline lookup yields CDR1 SGHTS and CDR2 YDEGEE. The CDR3 DNA is TGTGCCAGCTTCCTATCGGGGAGTAGGACAGATACGCAGTATTTT. Translated: CASFLSGSRTDTQYF.

The chain joins TRBV21-1 to TRBJ2-3; the table's D call of TRBD2 was not tested on the DNA. TRBV21-1 is reported as a pseudogene. This CDR3 is built from 20 residues. The CDR3 sequence is CASSKGRTSGRVKGTDTQYF. DNA of the CDR3: TGTGCCAGCAGCAAAGGGAGGACTAGCGGGAGGGTAAAAGGTACAGATACGCAGTATTTT.

V gene TRBV14 combines with J gene TRBJ1-2; D might be TRBD1 (6 bases). The CDR3 is 12 amino acids. Trimming shortened V by 4 bases and J by 6 bases, and 9 bases separated the two germline ends. Germline V lookup: CDR1 SGHDN, CDR2 FVKESK. The DNA for the CDR3 is TGTGCCAGCAGCCGGAACAGGGATGGCTACACCTTC. The encoded protein is CASSRNRDGYTF.

The rearrangement uses TRBV12-5 and TRBJ1-2, with D perhaps matching TRBD1 (5 bases). Between the trimmed V and J ends, which lost 4 bases and 4 bases, there was a span of 13 bases. The CDR3 has 14 amino acids. The germline V gene encodes CDR1 LGHNT and CDR2 FRNRAP. In nucleotides, the CDR3 is TGTGCTAGTGGTTCCAGTGGGGGGGGCTATGGCTACACCTTC. As protein: CASGSSGGGYGYTF.

The rearrangement links TRBV30 to TRBJ1-1; the D gene is possibly TRBD1 (5 bases). The CDR3 runs 14 residues. V shed 2 bases and J shed 0 bases, with 10 bases lying between them. Germline CDR1 is GTSNPN and CDR2 is SVGIG (reference sequence). The CDR3 DNA sequence: TGTGCCTGGAGTAAAGGACACCTGAACACTGAAGCTTTCTTT. Translating it yields CAWSKGHLNTEAFF.

This clone has a single count. This chain connects TRBV2 to TRBJ1-4; a possible D gene is TRBD1 (6 bases). V dropped 3 bases and J dropped 5 bases, with 16 bases sitting between them. The germline CDR1 and CDR2 sequences are SNHLY and FYNNEI. This CDR3 contains 16 residues. The CDR3 DNA reads as TGTGCCAGCAGTGATGTGAGGGGGGGCCAGAATGAAAAACTGTTTTTT. Protein: CASSDVRGGQNEKLFF.

V and J are TRBV19 and TRBJ1-4; 8 nucleotides agree with TRBD1. Germline-derived CDR1 and CDR2 are LNHDA and SQIVND (reference sequence). The CDR3 is 14 residues long. The J segment lost 8 bases and the V segment lost 5 bases, leaving 7 bases of the junction unmatched. Here the CDR3 DNA reads TGTGCCAGTAGTTCCGGACAGGGAAGGGAAAAACTGTTTTTT. This gives the protein CASSSGQGREKLFF.

The rearrangement joins TRBV19 to TRBJ1-5, with a weak D call TRBD1 (5 bases). V lost 3 bases and J 0 bases, leaving 15 bases between the germline ends. The CDR3 is made up of 17 amino acids. Germline lookup yields CDR1 LNHDA and CDR2 SQIVND (reference sequence). CDR3 DNA: TGTGCCAGTAGTATCAACCAGGGCGCGTATAGCAATCAGCCCCAGCATTTT. As protein: CASSINQGAYSNQPQHF.

The rearrangement joins TRBV19 to TRBJ1-2; unclear D gene. Deletions cut 6 bases from V and 1 base from J, with 18 bases between. The CDR3 has 16 amino acids. Germline values: CDR1 LNHDA, CDR2 SQIVND (reference sequence). The CDR3 nucleotides are TGTGCCAGTAGGGAGATCTATCGAACCGATAACTATGGCTACACCTTC. Its translation: CASREIYRTDNYGYTF.

The chain is built from TRBV2 and TRBJ2-6, with TRBD1 matching over 8 bases. The CDR3 is 17 residues long. Germline CDR1 is SNHLY and CDR2 is FYNNEI. V dropped 6 bases and J dropped 0; count of bases not matched to a gene: 7. The CDR3 DNA reads TGTGCCAGCAGCGGACAGGGATTCCGCTCTGGGGCCAACGTCCTGACTTTC. Protein product: CASSGQGFRSGANVLTF.

This clone was recorded only once. The chain joins TRBV28 to TRBJ2-5; TRBD2 matches 9 bases. This CDR3 has 15 amino acids. The J segment lost 6 bases and the V segment lost 5 bases, leaving 10 bases of the junction unmatched. From germline, CDR1 is MDHEN and CDR2 SYDVKM. The CDR3 DNA reads TGTGCCAGCAGTGGGGTTTTTAGCGGGGGAAAGACCCAGTACTTC. Translation gives CASSGVFSGGKTQYF.

The V gene is TRBV7-9, the J gene TRBJ1-4, with D hard to call. The V gene's germline CDR1 is SEHNR and CDR2 FQNEAQ (reference sequence). The CDR3 length is 14 residues. Deletions cut 6 bases from V and 5 bases from J, with 13 bases between. CDR3 protein: CASSTPGANEKLFF. The CDR3 DNA reads TGTGCCAGCAGTACTCCGGGAGCCAATGAAAAACTGTTTTTT.

This rearrangement joins TRBV4-2 to TRBJ1-3; D is perhaps TRBD1 (5 bases). Trimming cost V 0 bases and J 0 bases, with 24 bases left between them. This CDR3 has 21 residues. Per the germline V gene, CDR1 is LGHNA and CDR2 is YNFKEQ. The CDR3 DNA reads TGTGCCAGCAGCCAAGAGCGGGGTAGTCTGGGGCTACTAACCTCTGGAAACACCATATATTTT. This encodes CASSQERGSLGLLTSGNTIYF.

The rearrangement uses TRBV28 and TRBJ2-1; 11 bases are shared with TRBD2. Trimming removed 7 bases from V and 0 bases from J; junction bases left unmatched: 5. The CDR3 is 16 amino acids. CDR1 is MDHEN and CDR2 is SYDVKM in the germline V gene. CDR3 loop: CASKTSGSHSYNEQFF. The CDR3 region has the DNA TGTGCCAGCAAAACTAGCGGGAGCCACTCCTACAATGAGCAGTTCTTC.

The gene calls are TRBV5-4 and TRBJ1-6; D possibly corresponds to TRBD1 (6 bases). Germline CDR1 reads SGHNT; CDR2 reads YYREEE (reference sequence). Deletions cut 0 bases from V and 6 bases from J, with 7 bases between. CDR3 length: 14 residues. The CDR3 DNA reads TGTGCCAGCAGCTTGGACAGGGTTAATTCACCCCTCCACTTT. Protein product: CASSLDRVNSPLHF.

This sequence joins TRBV28 and TRBJ2-7; a weak D match, TRBD1 (6 bases). Germline V lookup: CDR1 MDHEN, CDR2 SYDVKM. This CDR3 comprises 15 residues. Trimming removed 5 bases from V and 2 bases from J, with 16 bases in between. The CDR3 is CASSHPRGMPYEQYF. DNA for the CDR3: TGTGCCAGCAGTCACCCCAGGGGAATGCCCTACGAGCAGTACTTC. Full variable domain (missing parts from reference TRBV28 and TRBJ2-7): DVKVTQSSRYLVKRTGEKVFLECVQDMDHENMFWYRQDPGLGLRLIYFSYDVKMKEKGDIPEGYSVSREKKERFSLILESASTNQTSMYLCASSHPRGMPYEQYFGPGTRLTVT.

The chain combines TRBV5-4 with TRBJ2-3; TRBD2 is a possible D gene (6 bases). This CDR3 contains 17 residues. Germline CDR1 and CDR2: SGHNT and YYREEE (reference sequence). V was shortened by 2 bases and J by 4 bases, with 20 bases between the two germline ends. Here the CDR3 reads CASSFPVGGIGPDTQYF. CDR3 DNA: TGTGCCAGCAGCTTTCCCGTCGGAGGGATTGGTCCAGATACGCAGTATTTT.